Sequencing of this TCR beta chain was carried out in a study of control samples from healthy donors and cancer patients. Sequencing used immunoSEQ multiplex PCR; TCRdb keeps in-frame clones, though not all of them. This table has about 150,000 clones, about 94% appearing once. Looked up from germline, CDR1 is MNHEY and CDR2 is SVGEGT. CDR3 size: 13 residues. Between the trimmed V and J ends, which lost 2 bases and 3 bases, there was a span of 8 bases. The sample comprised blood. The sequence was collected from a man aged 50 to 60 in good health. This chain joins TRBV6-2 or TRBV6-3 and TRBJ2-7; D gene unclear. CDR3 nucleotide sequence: TGTGCCAGCAGTTACAGGTCAGACTACGAGCAGTACTTC. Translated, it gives CASSYRSDYEQYF.